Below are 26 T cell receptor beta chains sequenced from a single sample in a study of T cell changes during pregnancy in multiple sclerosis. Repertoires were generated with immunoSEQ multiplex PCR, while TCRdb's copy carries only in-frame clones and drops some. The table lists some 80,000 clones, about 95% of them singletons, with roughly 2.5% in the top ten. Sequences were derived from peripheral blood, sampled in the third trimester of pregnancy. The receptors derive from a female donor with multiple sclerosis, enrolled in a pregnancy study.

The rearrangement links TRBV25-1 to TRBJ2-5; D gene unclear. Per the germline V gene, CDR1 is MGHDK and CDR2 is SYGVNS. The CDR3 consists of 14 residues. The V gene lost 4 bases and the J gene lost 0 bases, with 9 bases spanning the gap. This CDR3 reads CASSVDGHQETQYF. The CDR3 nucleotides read TGTGCCAGCAGTGTTGATGGCCACCAAGAGACCCAGTACTTC.

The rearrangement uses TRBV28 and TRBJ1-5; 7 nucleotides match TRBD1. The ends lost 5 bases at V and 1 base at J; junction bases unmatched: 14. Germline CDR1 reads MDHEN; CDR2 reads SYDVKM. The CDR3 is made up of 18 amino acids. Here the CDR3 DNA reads TGTGCCAGCAGTCCAACAGGGGTTCAGTTTTGGAGCAATCAGCCCCAGCATTTT. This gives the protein CASSPTGVQFWSNQPQHF.

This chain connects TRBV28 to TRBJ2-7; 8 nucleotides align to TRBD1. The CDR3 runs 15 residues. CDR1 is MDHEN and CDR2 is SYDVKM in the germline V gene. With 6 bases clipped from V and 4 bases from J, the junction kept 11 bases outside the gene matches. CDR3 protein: CASRGGAGGMYEQYF. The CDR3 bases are TGTGCCAGCAGGGGCGGGGCAGGGGGCATGTACGAGCAGTACTTC.

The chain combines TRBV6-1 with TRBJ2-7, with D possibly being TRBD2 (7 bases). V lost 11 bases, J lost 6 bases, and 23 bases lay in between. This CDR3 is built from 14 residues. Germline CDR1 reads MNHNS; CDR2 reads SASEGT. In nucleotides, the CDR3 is TGTGCCGCAGGGGATTTGGGGGGGGCCCTCGAGCAGTACTTC. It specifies CAAGDLGGALEQYF.

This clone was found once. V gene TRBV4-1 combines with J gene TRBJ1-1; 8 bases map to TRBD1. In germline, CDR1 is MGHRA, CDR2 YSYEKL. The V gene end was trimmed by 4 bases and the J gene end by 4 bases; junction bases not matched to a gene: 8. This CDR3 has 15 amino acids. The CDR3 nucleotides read TGCGCCAGCAGCCCGGGACAGGACGGGGGCACTGAAGCTTTCTTT. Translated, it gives CASSPGQDGGTEAFF.

The CDR3 sequence is CASSLRTDKLNTEAFF. CDR3 nucleotide sequence: TGTGCCAGCAGTTTACGTACCGACAAGCTGAACACTGAAGCTTTCTTT. V gene TRBV27 combines with J gene TRBJ1-1; D remains ambiguous. Trimming took off 2 bases at V and 0 bases at J, with 13 bases between the two ends. CDR1 is MNHEY and CDR2 is SMNVEV in the germline V gene (reference sequence). CDR3 length: 16 amino acids.

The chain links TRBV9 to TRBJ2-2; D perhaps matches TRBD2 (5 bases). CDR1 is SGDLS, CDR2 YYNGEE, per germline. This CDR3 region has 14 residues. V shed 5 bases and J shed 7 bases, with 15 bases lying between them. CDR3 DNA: TGTGCCAGCAGGAGGTCAGACGGGGACGGGGAGCTGTTTTTT. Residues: CASRRSDGDGELFF.

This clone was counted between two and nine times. The CDR3 protein is CASSVASSGGPQHF. The CDR3 DNA sequence: TGTGCCAGCAGCGTAGCTTCCTCCGGGGGGCCCCAGCATTTT. This rearrangement joins TRBV9 to TRBJ1-5; a possible D gene is TRBD1 (5 bases). Germline V gene sequence: CDR1 SGDLS, CDR2 YYNGEE. V was trimmed by 0 bases and J by 9 bases, leaving 13 bases between them. This CDR3 contains 14 residues.

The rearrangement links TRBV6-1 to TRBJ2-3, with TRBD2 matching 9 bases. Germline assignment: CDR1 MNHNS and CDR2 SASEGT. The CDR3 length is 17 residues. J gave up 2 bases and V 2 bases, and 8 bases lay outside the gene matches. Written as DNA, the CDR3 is TGTGCCAGCAGTGAACCCATAATAGCGGGGGCCACAGATACGCAGTATTTT. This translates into CASSEPIIAGATDTQYF.

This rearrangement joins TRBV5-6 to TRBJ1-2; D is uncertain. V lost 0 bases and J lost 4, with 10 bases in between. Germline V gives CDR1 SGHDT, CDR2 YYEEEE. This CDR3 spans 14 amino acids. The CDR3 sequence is CASSLVAGAYGYTF. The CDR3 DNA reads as TGTGCCAGCAGCTTGGTCGCAGGTGCCTATGGCTACACCTTC.

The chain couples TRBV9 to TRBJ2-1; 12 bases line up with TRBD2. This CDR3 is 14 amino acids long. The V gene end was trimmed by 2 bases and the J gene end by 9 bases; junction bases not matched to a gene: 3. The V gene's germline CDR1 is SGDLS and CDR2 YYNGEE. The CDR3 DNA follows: TGTGCCAGCAGCGTGACTAGCGGGGGCGGTGAGCAGTTCTTC. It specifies CASSVTSGGGEQFF. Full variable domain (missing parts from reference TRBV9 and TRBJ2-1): DSGVTQTPKHLITATGQRVTLRCSPRSGDLSVYWYQQSLDQGLQFLIQYYNGEERAKGNILERFSAQQFPDLHSELNLSSLELGDSALYFCASSVTSGGGEQFFGPGTRLTVL.

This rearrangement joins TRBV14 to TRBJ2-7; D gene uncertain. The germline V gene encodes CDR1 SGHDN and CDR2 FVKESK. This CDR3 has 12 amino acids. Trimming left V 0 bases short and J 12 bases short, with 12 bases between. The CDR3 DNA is TGTGCCAGCAGCCAAGATCTATTAGTCCTGTACTTC. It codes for CASSQDLLVLYF.

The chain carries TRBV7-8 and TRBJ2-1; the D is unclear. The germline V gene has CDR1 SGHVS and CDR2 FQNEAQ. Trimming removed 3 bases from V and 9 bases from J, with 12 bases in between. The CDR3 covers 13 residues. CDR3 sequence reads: CASSFAAASEQFF. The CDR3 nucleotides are TGTGCCAGCAGCTTCGCGGCAGCATCTGAGCAGTTCTTC.

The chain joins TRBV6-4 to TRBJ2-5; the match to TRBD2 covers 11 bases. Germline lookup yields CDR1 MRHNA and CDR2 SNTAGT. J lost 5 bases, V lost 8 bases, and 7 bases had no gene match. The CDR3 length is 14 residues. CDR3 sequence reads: CASSLTSGAETQYF. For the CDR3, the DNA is TGTGCCAGCTCCTTGACTAGCGGGGCGGAGACCCAGTACTTC.

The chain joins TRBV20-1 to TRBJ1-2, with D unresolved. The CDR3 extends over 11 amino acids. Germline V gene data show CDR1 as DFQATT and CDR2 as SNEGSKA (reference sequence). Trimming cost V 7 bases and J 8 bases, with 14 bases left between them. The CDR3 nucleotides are TGCAGTGGCATCCCCCTGGAGGGCTACACCTTC. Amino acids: CSGIPLEGYTF.

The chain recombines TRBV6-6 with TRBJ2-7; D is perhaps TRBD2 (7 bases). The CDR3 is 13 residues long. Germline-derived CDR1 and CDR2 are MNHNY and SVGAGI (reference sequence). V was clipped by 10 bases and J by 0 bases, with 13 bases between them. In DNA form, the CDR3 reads TGTGCCATCCTCGGGGGGCCCTCCTACGAGCAGTACTTC. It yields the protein CAILGGPSYEQYF.

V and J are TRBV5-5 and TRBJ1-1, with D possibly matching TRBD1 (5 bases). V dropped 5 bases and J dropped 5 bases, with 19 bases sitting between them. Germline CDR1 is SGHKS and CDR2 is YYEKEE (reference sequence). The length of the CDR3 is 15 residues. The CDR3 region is CASSLTQVRGTEAFF. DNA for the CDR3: TGTGCCAGCAGTTTAACACAGGTTCGGGGGACTGAAGCTTTCTTT.

CDR3 sequence reads: CASSSSSYEQYF. The CDR3 nucleotides are TGTGCCAGCAGCTCTAGCTCCTACGAGCAGTACTTC. The chain combines TRBV7-8 with TRBJ2-7; D unclear. Germline values: CDR1 SGHVS, CDR2 FQNEAQ. V lost 4 bases, J lost 0 bases, and 4 bases lay in between. CDR3 length equals 12 residues. The variable domain in full, with the rest retrieved from reference TRBV7-8 and TRBJ2-7, is GAGVSQSPRYKVAKRGQDVALRCDPISGHVSLFWYQQALGQGPEFLTYFQNEAQLDKSGLPSDRFFAERPEGSVSTLKIQRTQQEDSAVYLCASSSSSYEQYFGPGTRLTVT.

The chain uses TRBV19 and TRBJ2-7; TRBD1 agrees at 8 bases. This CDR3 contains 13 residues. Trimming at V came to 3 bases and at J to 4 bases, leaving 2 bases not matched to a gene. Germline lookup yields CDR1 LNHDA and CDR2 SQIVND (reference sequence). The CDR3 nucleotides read TGTGCCAGTAGTATTGACAGGGGATACGAGCAGTACTTC. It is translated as CASSIDRGYEQYF.

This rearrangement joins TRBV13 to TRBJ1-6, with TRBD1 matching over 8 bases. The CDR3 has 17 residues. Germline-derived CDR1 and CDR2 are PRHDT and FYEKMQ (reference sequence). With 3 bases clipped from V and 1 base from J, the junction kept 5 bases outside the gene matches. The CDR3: CASSFQGAGSYNSPLHF. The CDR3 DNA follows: TGTGCCAGCAGCTTCCAGGGGGCGGGATCCTATAATTCACCCCTCCACTTT.

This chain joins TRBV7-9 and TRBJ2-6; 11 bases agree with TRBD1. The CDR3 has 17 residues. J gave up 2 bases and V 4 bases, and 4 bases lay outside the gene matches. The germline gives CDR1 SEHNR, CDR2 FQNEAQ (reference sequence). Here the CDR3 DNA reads TGTGCCAGCAGCTGGGGGACAGGGGGAACTGGGGCCAACGTCCTGACTTTC. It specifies CASSWGTGGTGANVLTF.

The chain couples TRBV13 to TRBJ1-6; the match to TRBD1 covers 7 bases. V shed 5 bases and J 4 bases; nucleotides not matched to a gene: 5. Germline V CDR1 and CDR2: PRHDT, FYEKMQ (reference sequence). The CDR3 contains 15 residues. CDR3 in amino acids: CASSLTGAYNSPLHF. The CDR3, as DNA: TGTGCCAGCAGCCTAACAGGGGCGTATAATTCACCCCTCCACTTT.

The CDR3 DNA reads as TGTGCCACGCTGGGCCTCCAGATTTATGGCTACACCTTC. Its translation: CATLGLQIYGYTF. This chain joins TRBV2 and TRBJ1-2; D is undetermined. The CDR3 extends over 13 amino acids. The germline V gene has CDR1 SNHLY and CDR2 FYNNEI. Trimming shortened V by 10 bases and J by 5 bases, and 17 bases separated the two germline ends. Based on the CDR3 plus reference TRBV2 and TRBJ1-2, the full variable domain is EPEVTQTPSHQVTQMGQEVILRCVPISNHLYFYWYRQILGQKVEFLVSFYNNEISEKSEIFDDQFSVERPDGSNFTLKIRSTKLEDSAMYFCATLGLQIYGYTFGSGTRLTVV.

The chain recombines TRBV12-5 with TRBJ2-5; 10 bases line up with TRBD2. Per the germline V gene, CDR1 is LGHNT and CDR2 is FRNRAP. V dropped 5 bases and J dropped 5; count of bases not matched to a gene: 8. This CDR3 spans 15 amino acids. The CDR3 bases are TGTGCTAGTGGTACCCGGCTAGCGGGAGTTGAGACCCAGTACTTC. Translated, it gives CASGTRLAGVETQYF.

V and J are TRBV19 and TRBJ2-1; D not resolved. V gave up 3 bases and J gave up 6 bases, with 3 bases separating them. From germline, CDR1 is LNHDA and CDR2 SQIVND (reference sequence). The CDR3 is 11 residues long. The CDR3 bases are TGTGCCAGTAGTATCCGCAATGAGCAGTTCTTC. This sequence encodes CASSIRNEQFF.

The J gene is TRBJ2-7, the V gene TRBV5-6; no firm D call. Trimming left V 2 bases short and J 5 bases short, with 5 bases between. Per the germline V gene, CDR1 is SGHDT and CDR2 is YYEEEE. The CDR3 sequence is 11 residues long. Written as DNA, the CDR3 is TGTGCCAGCAGCTTCCTACACGAGCAGTACTTC. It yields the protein CASSFLHEQYF.